Shown below are 12 T cell receptor beta chains from a single sample sequenced in a study of cytomegalovirus exposure and HLA in healthy donors. A multiplex PCR was run with 60 Vbeta primers and 13 Jbeta primers. The assay was immunoSEQ multiplex PCR, and TCRdb's table has in-frame clones only and misses some. The sample has some 180,000 clones; around 75% are singletons. Sample: PBMCs. All receptors derive from a male donor in good health and CMV-seronegative.

The genes are TRBV5-1 and TRBJ1-2; D remains ambiguous. V was shortened by 4 bases and J by 9 bases, with 16 bases between the two germline ends. The CDR3 runs 13 residues. Germline V lookup: CDR1 SGHRS, CDR2 YFSETQ. CDR3 sequence (DNA): TGCGCCAGCAGCCCCAACCTCGTAGAGAGCTACACCTTC. It encodes CASSPNLVESYTF.

This chain joins TRBV5-1 and TRBJ2-7; 10 nucleotides line up with TRBD2. V gave up 0 bases and J gave up 0 bases; unmatched junction bases: 15. This CDR3 has 20 amino acids. Germline CDR1 SGHRS, CDR2 YFSETQ. The DNA for the CDR3 is TGCGCCAGCAGCTTGGTTCCGGGTTTGCTAGCGGGAGTCCTCTCCTACGAGCAGTACTTC. Translating gives CASSLVPGLLAGVLSYEQYF.

V gene TRBV15 combines with J gene TRBJ2-7; D gene uncertain. The CDR3 consists of 13 residues. V lost 0 bases and J lost 0, with 3 bases in between. From germline, CDR1 is LNHNV and CDR2 YYDKDF (reference sequence). CDR3 nucleotide sequence: TGTGCCACCAGCAGAGACCGCTCCTACGAGCAGTACTTC. This sequence encodes CATSRDRSYEQYF.

V usage is TRBV6-1 and J usage is TRBJ1-2; D is uncertain. CDR3 length: 10 residues. V lost 10 bases, J lost 8 bases, and 11 bases lay in between. The germline V gene has CDR1 MNHNS and CDR2 SASEGT. Here the CDR3 reads CAILRSGYTF. The CDR3 DNA sequence: TGTGCCATCCTTCGAAGCGGCTACACCTTC.

The DNA for the CDR3 is TGCGCCAGCAGCCAAGACGCTCTCTGGGGCCGGCGCAATGAGCAGTTCTTC. Translating gives CASSQDALWGRRNEQFF. The chain links TRBV4-1 to TRBJ2-1; D is perhaps TRBD1 (5 bases). V was pared by 0 bases and J by 6 bases, with 18 bases between. The CDR3 spans 17 residues. CDR1 MGHRA and CDR2 YSYEKL come from the germline V gene.

The chain recombines TRBV28 with TRBJ2-5, with 7 bases lining up with TRBD1. The end of the DNA aligns better with TRBJ2-7, so the J call may be wrong. This CDR3 is built from 11 residues. CDR1 and CDR2 from the germline V gene are MDHEN and SYDVKM. The CDR3 DNA reads as TGTGCCGTCGAGGGACAGTACGAGCAGTACTTC. Amino acids: CAVEGQYEQYF.

The chain joins TRBV7-9 to TRBJ1-4, with 8 bases that match TRBD1. The CDR3 runs to 13 residues. The V and J ends lost 3 bases and 8 bases, in that order; junction bases with no gene match: 2. Germline-derived CDR1 and CDR2 are SEHNR and FQNEAQ (reference sequence). CDR3 protein: CASSFRGPEKLFF. Written as DNA, the CDR3 is TGTGCCAGCAGCTTCAGGGGGCCGGAAAAACTGTTTTTT.

This rearrangement joins TRBV7-2 to TRBJ2-7; D perhaps matches TRBD1 (5 bases). The CDR3 consists of 14 residues. CDR1 SGHTA and CDR2 FQGNSA come from the germline V gene. V was cut by 1 base and J by 0 bases, with 7 bases left in between. As DNA, the CDR3 is TGTGCCAGCAGCTTAGTTCAGGGCTCCTACGAGCAGTACTTC. Protein sequence: CASSLVQGSYEQYF.

The V gene is TRBV6-6, the J gene TRBJ2-7; the match to TRBD1 covers 8 bases. This CDR3 is 15 amino acids long. Germline-derived CDR1 and CDR2 are MNHNY and SVGAGI (reference sequence). V gave up 5 bases and J gave up 4 bases; unmatched junction bases: 10. The CDR3 region is CASSPTGVGGYEQYF. CDR3 bases: TGTGCCAGCAGTCCGACAGGGGTAGGTGGTTACGAGCAGTACTTC.

This chain joins TRBV11-2 and TRBJ2-7, with D hard to call. Germline V gives CDR1 SGHAT, CDR2 FQNNGV. The CDR3 loop spans 14 amino acids. Trimming took off 0 bases at V and 3 bases at J, with 9 bases between the two ends. For the CDR3, the DNA is TGTGCCAGCAGCTTAGATCGTAACAGCTACGAGCAGTACTTC. It translates to CASSLDRNSYEQYF.

This chain connects TRBV19 to TRBJ1-5; D is uncertain. V shed 4 bases and J shed 3 bases, with 13 bases lying between them. Germline CDR1 is LNHDA and CDR2 is SQIVND (reference sequence). This CDR3 contains 15 residues. The CDR3 loop reads CASSNDEGSNQPQHF. Here the CDR3 DNA reads TGTGCCAGTAGTAACGATGAGGGCTCCAATCAGCCCCAGCATTTT. The full variable domain, completed using reference TRBV19 and TRBJ1-5, is DGGITQSPKYLFRKEGQNVTLSCEQNLNHDAMYWYRQDPGQGLRLIYYSQIVNDFQKGDIAEGYSVSREKKESFPLTVTSAQKNPTAFYLCASSNDEGSNQPQHFGDGTRLSIL.

A few counts support this clone. The rearrangement uses TRBV15 and TRBJ1-5, with 8 bases identical to TRBD1. Germline loops: CDR1 LNHNV, CDR2 YYDKDF (reference sequence). V shed 7 bases, J shed 6 bases, and the junction held 8 bases outside the gene matches. This CDR3 has 14 residues. The CDR3 sequence is CATKDRVLGQPQHF. The CDR3 DNA sequence: TGTGCCACCAAGGACAGGGTTTTGGGTCAGCCCCAGCATTTT.